This T cell receptor beta chain appears in the sequencing data of a study of blood T cell repertoires in COVID-19 (dated by TCRdb to between 2020 and 2021). At the level of the whole study: Samples from collaborators originated in the United States, Italy and Spain and spanned both the acute and convalescent phases of COVID-19. The prospective study material was composed of cDNA or gDNA derived from T cells, B-cell-depleted T cells, or PBMCs. The dataset comprised deeply sampled blood TCRbeta repertoires from subjects exposed to, actively infected with, or recovered from COVID-19. The repertoires were released in a freely available public database meant as a resource for research on the immune response to SARS-CoV-2. Samples came from the ongoing ImmuneRACE study (first 160 participants) plus 1,254 subjects from 6 global collaborators. A de-identified subject ID, COVID-19 status, age in years and sex were almost always included in the sample metadata. Where available, HLA class I and class II types were taken from metadata supplied by the sample provider and were not determined by assay-based typing.

TCRbeta CDR3 regions were amplified from genomic DNA by means of the immunoSEQ Assay, a bias-controlled multiplex PCR. Per the original workflow: Within the assay, amplification of reference gene primers was used to estimate how many nucleated cells each sample contained. Sequence reads were collapsed and filtered to measure the absolute abundance of every unique TCRbeta CDR3 rearrangement. For each sample, productive Simpson clonality was calculated as the square root of Simpson's diversity index across productive rearrangements. TCRdb took over this immuneACCESS table, retaining in-frame rearrangements with V and J assigned. Such tables are incomplete; in checked studies, under half of the missing clones stem from an unresolved V gene, and the remainder is unexplained. V, J and clone size reflect that table, while D and trimming were determined from the DNA. For this sample there are about 330,000 clones; approximately 88% appear just once. About 5% of the sample goes to the ten largest clones.

Participants in the prospective study were aged roughly 18 to 95 years, lived in over 20 United States geographic areas, and enrolled through a virtual design. In the prospective study, cohorts were assigned on the basis of participant-reported clinical history obtained from a screening survey and a study questionnaire. Recovered participants in ImmuneRACE Cohort 3 were defined by two consecutive negative NP/OP PCR tests, clearance by a healthcare professional, or resolution of symptoms. In the prospective study, whole blood, serum and a nasopharyngeal or oropharyngeal swab were collected from each participant by mobile phlebotomists. Prospective study participants could optionally give additional blood draws and questionnaires over an approximately 2-month period. Blood samples from the prospective study were shipped frozen or at room temperature prior to DNA extraction. Including the terminal cysteine and phenylalanine, the CDR3 comprises 16 residues. The kept DNA is CDR3 alone, 48 bases in frame from the first base. V is cut by 4 bases and J by 7 bases, and the space between the germline ends is 17 bases. Looking up the germline V gene yields CDR1 MNHEY and CDR2 SVGAGI.

The research as a whole found: The quantity of clinical and demographic metadata differed by source and by participant and was supplied without curation.

In this sample, this clone turned up once. No antigen is known for it. There are no base qualities to consult, and no much larger clone falls within one base. The chain is assembled from TRBV6-5 and TRBJ1-6, with a weak D call of TRBD1 (5 bases match). The sequenced material came from PBMCs or T cells enriched from blood (not recorded which). The origin of this receptor is a man aged 25 to 40 who had recovered from COVID-19. At the DNA level, the sequence is TGTGCCAGCAGTTTCACCCCTTGGGGGGGGAATTCACCCCTCCACTTT. The resulting protein is CASSFTPWGGNSPLHF.